Below, 13 T cell receptor beta chains from the same sample are listed, as sequenced in a study of vaccination and CD4 T cells after COVID-19. TCRdb fed the PCR reads into MiXCR, producing one record per CDR3 protein. The sample has some 22,000 distinct CDR3 sequences, around 50% seen once; the top ten hold more than 0.85%. The sample here was CD4+ T cells from blood, taken before SARS-CoV-2 vaccination. These receptor sequences come from a human donor who had recovered from COVID-19.

CDR3 coding DNA: TGTGCCAGCAGTGGGGCCTGGGGGCGGAATGATTATGGCTACACCTTC. Translated: CASSGAWGRNDYGYTF. V is TRBV6-1 and J is TRBJ1-2; D is perhaps TRBD1 (6 bases). Germline V gives CDR1 MNHNS, CDR2 SASEGT. V lost 4 bases and J 5 bases, leaving 20 bases between the germline ends. The CDR3 length is 16 residues.

V usage is TRBV5-4 and J usage is TRBJ2-7, with 9 nucleotides matching TRBD1. The CDR3 loop spans 17 amino acids. J was trimmed by 6 bases and V by 0 bases; bases with no gene match: 13. From germline, CDR1 is SGHNT and CDR2 YYREEE (reference sequence). Written as DNA, the CDR3 is TGTGCCAGCAGCTTGGGGGTAAACCGGGACAGGGCGGTCGAGCAGTACTTC. Amino acids: CASSLGVNRDRAVEQYF.

The V and J genes are TRBV29-1 and TRBJ1-2; no definite D call. This CDR3 region has 12 residues. V gave up 7 bases and J gave up 8 bases, with 17 bases separating them. Germline values: CDR1 SQVTM, CDR2 ANQGSEA. As DNA, the CDR3 is TGCAGCGCTGGCGGCGGCGAGTGGGGCTACACCTTC. Translating gives CSAGGGEWGYTF.

The chain joins TRBV6-1 to TRBJ2-3, with D possibly called TRBD1 or TRBD2 (6 bases each). Germline CDR1 is MNHNS and CDR2 is SASEGT. CDR3 length: 15 residues. Between the trimmed V and J ends, which lost 5 bases and 3 bases, there was a span of 15 bases. The CDR3 bases are TGTGCCAGCAGTAGGGGGGTTGTCAGGACAGATACGCAGTATTTT. Its translation: CASSRGVVRTDTQYF.

The genes are TRBV30 and TRBJ1-2; D is possibly TRBD1 (5 bases). The CDR3 is made up of 14 amino acids. Per the germline V gene, CDR1 is GTSNPN and CDR2 is SVGIG (reference sequence). Trimming shortened V by 0 bases and J by 4 bases, and 12 bases separated the two germline ends. CDR3 DNA: TGTGCCTGGAGTGTAGGCAGGGCCGGCTATGGCTACACCTTC. This gives the protein CAWSVGRAGYGYTF.

The chain couples TRBV20-1 to TRBJ1-1; D is perhaps TRBD1 (6 bases). There are 16 residues in the CDR3. With 3 bases removed from V and 4 bases from J, the gap between germline ends came to 21 bases. Germline CDR1 and CDR2: DFQATT and SNEGSKA (reference sequence). DNA for the CDR3: TGCAGTGCTAGGCAGGGTGCGGGGGGGGGCCTCACTGAAGCTTTCTTT. It translates to CSARQGAGGGLTEAFF.

The chain employs TRBV7-2 and TRBJ2-3, with a weak D call TRBD2 (5 bases). V lost 3 bases and J 6 bases, leaving 13 bases between the germline ends. CDR1 is SGHTA and CDR2 is FQGNSA in the germline V gene. The CDR3 has 14 amino acids. CDR3 loop: CASSFNPGGDTQYF. CDR3 nucleotides: TGTGCCAGCAGCTTCAACCCCGGCGGGGATACGCAGTATTTT.

The CDR3 reads CASSGIGGSETQYF. The CDR3 DNA follows: TGTGCCAGCAGCGGTATAGGCGGGTCAGAGACCCAGTACTTC. The rearrangement joins TRBV6-1 to TRBJ2-5; D is perhaps TRBD2 (5 bases). The CDR3 is 14 residues long. The germline V gene encodes CDR1 MNHNS and CDR2 SASEGT. Trimming took off 6 bases at V and 4 bases at J, with 15 bases between the two ends.

The V call is TRBV24-1, the J call TRBJ2-3; TRBD2 aligns across 12 bases. Germline lookup yields CDR1 KGHDR and CDR2 SFDVKD. V shed 4 bases, J shed 5 bases, and the junction held 9 bases outside the gene matches. The CDR3 is 17 amino acids. For the CDR3, the DNA is TGTGCCACCAGTGACCCAGCTAGCGGGAGGGCCGTAGATACGCAGTATTTT. Translation gives CATSDPASGRAVDTQYF.

This clonotype was seen a single time. The DNA of the CDR3 is TGTGCCAGCAGTTTGGGTTCCCGAGGCAATCAGCCCCAGCATTTT. Its translation is CASSLGSRGNQPQHF. The V gene is TRBV12-3 or TRBV12-4, the J gene TRBJ1-5; D unresolved. There are 15 residues in the CDR3. The V end was cut by 3 bases, the J end by 2 bases, with 11 bases between.

The CDR3 spells CASTGTNFNQPQHF. In DNA form, the CDR3 reads TGTGCCAGCACCGGGACCAATTTCAATCAGCCCCAGCATTTT. This chain links TRBV6-1 with TRBJ1-5; perhaps TRBD1 as D (5 bases). Deletions cut 7 bases from V and 3 bases from J, with 13 bases between. The V gene's germline CDR1 is MNHNS and CDR2 SASEGT. The CDR3 spans 14 residues.

This clonotype has only a few counts. V usage is TRBV27 and J usage is TRBJ2-7; D not certain. V dropped 6 bases and J dropped 3 bases, with 12 bases sitting between them. This CDR3 spans 13 amino acids. Germline CDR1 MNHEY, CDR2 SMNVEV (reference sequence). DNA of the CDR3: TGTGCCAGCAGACCAAACCAAGACTACGAGCAGTACTTC. This encodes CASRPNQDYEQYF.

This clonotype was counted only a few times. This chain connects TRBV20-1 to TRBJ2-7; either TRBD1 or TRBD2 may fit D (5 bases each). CDR3 length: 15 residues. Per the germline V gene, CDR1 is DFQATT and CDR2 is SNEGSKA (reference sequence). Trimming cost V 0 bases and J 7 bases, with 19 bases left between them. The CDR3 DNA reads as TGCAGTGCTAGAGATATTAGCCAGGGTCGAGGGGAGCAGTACTTC. Translation gives CSARDISQGRGEQYF.